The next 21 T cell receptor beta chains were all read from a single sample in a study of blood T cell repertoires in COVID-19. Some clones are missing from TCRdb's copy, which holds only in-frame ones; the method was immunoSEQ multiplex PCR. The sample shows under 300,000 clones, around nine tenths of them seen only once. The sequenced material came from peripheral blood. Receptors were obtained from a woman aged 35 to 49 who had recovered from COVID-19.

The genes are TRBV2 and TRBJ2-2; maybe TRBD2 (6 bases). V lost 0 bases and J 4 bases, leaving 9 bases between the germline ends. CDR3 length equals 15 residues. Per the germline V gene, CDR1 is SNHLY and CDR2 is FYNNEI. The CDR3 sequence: CASSEARRVTGELFF. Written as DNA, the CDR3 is TGTGCCAGCAGTGAAGCCAGGAGGGTCACCGGGGAGCTGTTTTTT.

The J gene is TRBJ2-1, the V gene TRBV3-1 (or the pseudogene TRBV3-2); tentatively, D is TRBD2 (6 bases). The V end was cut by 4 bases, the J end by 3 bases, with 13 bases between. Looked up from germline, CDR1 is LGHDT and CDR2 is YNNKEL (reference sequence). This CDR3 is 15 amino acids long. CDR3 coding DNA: TGTGCCAGCAGCCTACAGAGCGGGTTCTACAATGAGCAGTTCTTC. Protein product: CASSLQSGFYNEQFF.

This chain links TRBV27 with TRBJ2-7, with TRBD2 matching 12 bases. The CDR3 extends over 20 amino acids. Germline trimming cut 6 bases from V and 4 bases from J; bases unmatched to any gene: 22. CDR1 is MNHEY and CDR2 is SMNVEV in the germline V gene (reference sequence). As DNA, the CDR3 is TGTGCCAGCAGCCCCCCCTCGGCCATTCAGACTAGCGGGAGTGTATACGAGCAGTACTTC. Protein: CASSPPSAIQTSGSVYEQYF.

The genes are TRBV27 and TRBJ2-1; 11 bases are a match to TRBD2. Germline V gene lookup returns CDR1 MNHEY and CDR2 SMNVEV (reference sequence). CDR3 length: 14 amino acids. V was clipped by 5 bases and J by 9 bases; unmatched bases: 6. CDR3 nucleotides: TGTGCCAGCAGTATTACTAGCGGGGGCAGTGAGCAGTTCTTC. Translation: CASSITSGGSEQFF.

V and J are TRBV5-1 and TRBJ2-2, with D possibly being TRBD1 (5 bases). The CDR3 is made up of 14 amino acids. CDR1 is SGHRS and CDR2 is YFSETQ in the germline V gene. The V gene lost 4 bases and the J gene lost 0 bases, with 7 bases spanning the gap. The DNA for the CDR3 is TGCGCCAGCAGCCTGACAGCGAACACCGGGGAGCTGTTTTTT. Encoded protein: CASSLTANTGELFF.

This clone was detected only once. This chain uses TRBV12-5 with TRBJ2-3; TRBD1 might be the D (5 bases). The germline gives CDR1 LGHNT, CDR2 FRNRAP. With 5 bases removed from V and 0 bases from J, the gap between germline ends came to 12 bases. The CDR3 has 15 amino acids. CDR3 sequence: CASGPGLLSTDTQYF. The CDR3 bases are TGTGCTAGTGGTCCAGGGCTACTTAGCACAGATACGCAGTATTTT.

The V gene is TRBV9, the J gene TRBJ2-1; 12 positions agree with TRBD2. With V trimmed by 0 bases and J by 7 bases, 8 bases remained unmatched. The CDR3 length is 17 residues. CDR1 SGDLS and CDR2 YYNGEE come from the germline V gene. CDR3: CASSVGLAGGPVNEQFF. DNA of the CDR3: TGTGCCAGCAGCGTAGGCCTAGCGGGGGGGCCTGTGAATGAGCAGTTCTTC. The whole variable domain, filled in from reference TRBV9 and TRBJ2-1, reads DSGVTQTPKHLITATGQRVTLRCSPRSGDLSVYWYQQSLDQGLQFLIQYYNGEERAKGNILERFSAQQFPDLHSELNLSSLELGDSALYFCASSVGLAGGPVNEQFFGPGTRLTVL.

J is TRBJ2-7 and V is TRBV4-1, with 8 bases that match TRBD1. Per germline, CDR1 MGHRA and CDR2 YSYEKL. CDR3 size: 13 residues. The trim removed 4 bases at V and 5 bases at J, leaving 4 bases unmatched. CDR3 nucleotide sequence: TGCGCCAGCAGCCGACAGGGGTCGGACGAGCAGTACTTC. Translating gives CASSRQGSDEQYF.

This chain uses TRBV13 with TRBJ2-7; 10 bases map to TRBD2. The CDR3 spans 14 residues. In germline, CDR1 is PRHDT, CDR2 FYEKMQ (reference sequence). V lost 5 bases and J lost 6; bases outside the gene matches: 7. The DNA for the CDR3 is TGTGCCAGCAGCCAAAGCGGGGGGGCGATCGAGCAGTACTTC. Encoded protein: CASSQSGGAIEQYF. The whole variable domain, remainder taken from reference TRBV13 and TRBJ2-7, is AAGVIQSPRHLIKEKRETATLKCYPIPRHDTVYWYQQGPGQDPQFLISFYEKMQSDKGSIPDRFSAQQFSDYHSELNMSSLELGDSALYFCASSQSGGAIEQYFGPGTRLTVT.

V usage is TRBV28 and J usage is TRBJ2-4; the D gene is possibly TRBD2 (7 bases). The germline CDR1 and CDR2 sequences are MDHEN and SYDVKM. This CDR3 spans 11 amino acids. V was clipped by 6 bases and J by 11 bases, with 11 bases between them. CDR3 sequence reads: CASRRGTFQYF. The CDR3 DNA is TGTGCCAGCAGGCGGGGGACATTTCAGTACTTC.

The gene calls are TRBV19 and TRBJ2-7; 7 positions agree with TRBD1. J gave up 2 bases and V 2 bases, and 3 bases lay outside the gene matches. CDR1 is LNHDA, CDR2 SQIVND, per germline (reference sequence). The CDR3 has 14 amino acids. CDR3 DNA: TGTGCCAGTAGTATAAATCAGGGGGCCTACGAGCAGTACTTC. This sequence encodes CASSINQGAYEQYF.

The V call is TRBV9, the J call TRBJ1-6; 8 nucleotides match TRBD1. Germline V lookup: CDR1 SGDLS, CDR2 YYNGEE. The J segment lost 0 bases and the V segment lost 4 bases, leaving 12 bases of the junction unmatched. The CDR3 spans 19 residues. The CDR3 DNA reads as TGTGCCAGCAGCCAAGCCGGGACAGGCGATTACTCCTATAATTCACCCCTCCACTTT. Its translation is CASSQAGTGDYSYNSPLHF.

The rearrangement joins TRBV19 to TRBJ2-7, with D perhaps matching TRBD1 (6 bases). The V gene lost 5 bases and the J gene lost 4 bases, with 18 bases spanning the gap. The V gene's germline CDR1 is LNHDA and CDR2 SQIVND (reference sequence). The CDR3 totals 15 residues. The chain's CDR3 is CASSSGQFADYEQYF. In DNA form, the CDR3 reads TGTGCCAGTAGTTCCGGACAGTTTGCCGATTACGAGCAGTACTTC.

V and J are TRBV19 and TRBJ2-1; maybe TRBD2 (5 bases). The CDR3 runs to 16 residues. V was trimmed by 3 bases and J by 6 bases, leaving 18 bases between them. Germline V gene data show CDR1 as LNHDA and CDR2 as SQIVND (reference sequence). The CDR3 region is CASSIQAGRGINEQFF. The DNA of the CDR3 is TGTGCCAGTAGTATCCAGGCGGGTAGAGGCATCAATGAGCAGTTCTTC.

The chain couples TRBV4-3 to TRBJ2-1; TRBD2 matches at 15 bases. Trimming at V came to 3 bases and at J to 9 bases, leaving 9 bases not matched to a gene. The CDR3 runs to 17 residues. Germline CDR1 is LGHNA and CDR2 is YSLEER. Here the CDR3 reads CASSHFGLAGGPGEQFF. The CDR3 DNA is TGCGCCAGCAGCCACTTCGGACTAGCGGGGGGGCCTGGTGAGCAGTTCTTC.

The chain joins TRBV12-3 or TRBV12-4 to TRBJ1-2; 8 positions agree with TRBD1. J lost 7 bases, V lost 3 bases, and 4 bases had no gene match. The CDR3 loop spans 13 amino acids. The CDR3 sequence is CASSFYGTGGYTF. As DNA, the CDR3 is TGTGCCAGCAGTTTCTACGGGACAGGTGGCTACACCTTC.

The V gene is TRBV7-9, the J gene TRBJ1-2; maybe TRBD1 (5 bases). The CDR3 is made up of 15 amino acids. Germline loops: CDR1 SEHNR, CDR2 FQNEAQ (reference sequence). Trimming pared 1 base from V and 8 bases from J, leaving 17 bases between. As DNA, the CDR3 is TGTGCCAGCAGCTTAGTGCAGGGCGAGTCTGGAGGCTACACCTTC. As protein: CASSLVQGESGGYTF.

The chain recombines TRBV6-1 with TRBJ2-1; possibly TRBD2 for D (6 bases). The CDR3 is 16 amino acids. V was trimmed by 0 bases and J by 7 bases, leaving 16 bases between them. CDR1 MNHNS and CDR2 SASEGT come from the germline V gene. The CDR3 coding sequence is TGTGCCAGCAGTGAAGCGGGGGACTTCCGGGGGAATGAGCAGTTCTTC. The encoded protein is CASSEAGDFRGNEQFF.

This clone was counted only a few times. The CDR3 region is CAISESWGLQETQYF. The CDR3 DNA is TGTGCCATCAGTGAGTCTTGGGGCCTCCAAGAGACCCAGTACTTC. The rearrangement links TRBV10-3 to TRBJ2-5; the D gene is possibly TRBD1 (5 bases). Germline CDR1 ENHRY, CDR2 SYGVKD. Trimming shortened V by 0 bases and J by 1 base, and 9 bases separated the two germline ends. CDR3 size: 15 residues.

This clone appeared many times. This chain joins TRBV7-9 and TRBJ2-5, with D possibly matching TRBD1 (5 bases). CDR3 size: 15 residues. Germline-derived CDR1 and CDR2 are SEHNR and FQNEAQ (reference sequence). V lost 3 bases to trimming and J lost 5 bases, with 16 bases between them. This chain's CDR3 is CASSFRGQIRETQYF. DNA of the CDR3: TGTGCCAGCAGCTTTCGAGGACAAATCAGGGAGACCCAGTACTTC.

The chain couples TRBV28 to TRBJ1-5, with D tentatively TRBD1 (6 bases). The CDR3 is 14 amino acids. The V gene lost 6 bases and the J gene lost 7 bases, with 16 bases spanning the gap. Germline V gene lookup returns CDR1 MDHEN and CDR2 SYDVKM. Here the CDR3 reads CASRQNGGGQPQHF. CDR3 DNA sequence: TGTGCCAGCAGACAGAACGGGGGGGGCCAGCCCCAGCATTTT. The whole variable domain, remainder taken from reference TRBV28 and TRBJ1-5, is DVKVTQSSRYLVKRTGEKVFLECVQDMDHENMFWYRQDPGLGLRLIYFSYDVKMKEKGDIPEGYSVSREKKERFSLILESASTNQTSMYLCASRQNGGGQPQHFGDGTRLSIL.